This T cell receptor beta chain was identified during a study of response to subunit inactivated influenza vaccine. As to this clonotype: Its antigen is not identified.

Findings of the study overall: The authors suggested that few new T cells are recruited per seasonal influenza vaccination.

The V gene end was trimmed by 5 bases and the J gene end by 0 bases; junction bases not matched to a gene: 4. This CDR3 is 15 amino acids long. Germline CDR1 and CDR2: SGHTA and FQGNSA. One entry per CDR3 protein, called by TCRdb with MiXCR from the RT-PCR reads. The sample comprises around 570,000 distinct CDR3 sequences, around 8% of which are singletons, and 10% to 15% rests with the top ten. The sequence came from a man aged 50-75 years who received an inactivated influenza vaccine. V usage is TRBV7-2 and J usage is TRBJ1-5; TRBD1 matches at 7 bases. The sample was PBMCs from blood, taken about 23 months after vaccination. CDR3 in DNA: TGTGCCAGCAGCGTGACAGGGTATAGCAATCAGCCCCAGCATTTT. This sequence encodes CASSVTGYSNQPQHF.